The 18 T cell receptor beta chains reported below all come from one sample, sequenced in a study of CD8 T cells in ankylosing spondylitis. MiXCR, run by TCRdb on the 5' RACE reads, gives a single entry per CDR3 protein. The table lists under 300,000 distinct CDR3 sequences, more than 15% of them singletons. The sequenced sample was blood, either unsorted or a sorted T cell fraction (not recorded which). Receptors originate from a male donor with ankylosing spondylitis or in good health (not recorded which).

This clonotype was counted only a few times. J is TRBJ1-1 and V is TRBV5-5; 9 nucleotides align to TRBD1. Germline V gene sequence: CDR1 SGHKS, CDR2 YYEKEE (reference sequence). The length of the CDR3 is 14 residues. The J segment lost 5 bases and the V segment lost 2 bases, leaving 4 bases of the junction unmatched. CDR3 bases: TGTGCCAGCAGCTTCTGGACAGGGGATACTGAAGCTTTCTTT. It translates to CASSFWTGDTEAFF.

There are a few counts of this clonotype. The chain combines TRBV27 with TRBJ2-3, with D maybe TRBD2 (5 bases). Trimming took off 4 bases at V and 0 bases at J, with 14 bases between the two ends. The CDR3 length is 16 residues. Looked up from germline, CDR1 is MNHEY and CDR2 is SMNVEV (reference sequence). This CDR3 reads CASSSTLDSSTDTQYF. CDR3 nucleotides: TGTGCCAGCAGTTCGACCCTGGACTCGAGCACAGATACGCAGTATTTT.

The chain couples TRBV14 to TRBJ2-5; D is unresolved. Germline V CDR1 and CDR2: SGHDN, FVKESK. CDR3 size: 12 residues. The V gene lost 3 bases and the J gene lost 3 bases, with 5 bases spanning the gap. This CDR3 reads CASSQAKETQYF. In DNA form, the CDR3 reads TGTGCCAGCAGCCAGGCAAAAGAGACCCAGTACTTC.

This clonotype was detected many times. The rearrangement links TRBV5-1 to TRBJ2-1; D gene uncertain. The CDR3 totals 14 residues. Between the trimmed V and J ends, which lost 0 bases and 2 bases, there was a span of 6 bases. The V gene's germline CDR1 is SGHRS and CDR2 YFSETQ. CDR3 region: CASSLVGTYNEQFF. CDR3 sequence (DNA): TGCGCCAGCAGCTTGGTTGGAACCTACAATGAGCAGTTCTTC.

This clonotype appeared a few times. The chain employs TRBV20-1 and TRBJ2-7; D remains unclear. The CDR3 is 12 residues long. Germline V CDR1 and CDR2: DFQATT, SNEGSKA (reference sequence). V lost 0 bases, J lost 6 bases, and 9 bases lay in between. The DNA for the CDR3 is TGCAGTGCTAGAGATAACGGACCCGAGCAGTACTTC. It is translated as CSARDNGPEQYF.

The CDR3 loop reads CASSWDRGVTGELFF. The CDR3 bases are TGTGCCAGCAGCTGGGACAGGGGGGTCACCGGGGAGCTGTTTTTT. The V and J genes are TRBV12-3 or TRBV12-4 and TRBJ2-2; 11 nucleotides align to TRBD1. This CDR3 contains 15 residues. Germline trimming cut 6 bases from V and 4 bases from J; bases unmatched to any gene: 4.

The V call is TRBV15, the J call TRBJ2-1, with D possibly being TRBD2 (6 bases). The CDR3 length is 20 residues. V lost 0 bases to trimming and J lost 0 bases, with 21 bases between them. Germline CDR1 reads LNHNV; CDR2 reads YYDKDF (reference sequence). CDR3 sequence reads: CATSRDWSWEVSASYNEQFF. The DNA for the CDR3 is TGTGCCACCAGCAGAGATTGGTCGTGGGAGGTCTCGGCCTCCTACAATGAGCAGTTCTTC. The full variable domain, in which reference TRBV15 and TRBJ2-1 provide the parts outside the CDR3, is DAMVIQNPRYQVTQFGKPVTLSCSQTLNHNVMYWYQQKSSQAPKLLFHYYDKDFNNEADTPDNFQSRRPNTSFCFLDIRSPGLGDTAMYLCATSRDWSWEVSASYNEQFFGPGTRLTVL.

The table lists this clonotype with many counts. The CDR3 coding sequence is TGCGCCAGCAGCCCGACCGGGACTAACTCCTACAATGAGCAGTTCTTC. Residues: CASSPTGTNSYNEQFF. The gene calls are TRBV4-3 and TRBJ2-1; 7 bases line up with TRBD2. The CDR3 totals 16 residues. Losses at the gene ends were 4 bases for V and 0 bases for J; bases not matched to a gene: 6. CDR1 LGHNA and CDR2 YSLEER come from the germline V gene.

This clonotype was seen only a few times. The chain is built from TRBV6-1 and TRBJ2-7; 10 nucleotides agree with TRBD1. CDR1 and CDR2 (germline): MNHNS, SASEGT. The length of the CDR3 is 14 residues. Trimming removed 8 bases from V and 2 bases from J; junction bases left unmatched: 6. CDR3 bases: TGTGCCAGCGCGGGACAGGGGTTACCCTACGAGCAGTACTTC. Translation gives CASAGQGLPYEQYF.

In this sample, this clonotype turned up a few times. This sequence joins TRBV29-1 and TRBJ2-7, with 12 nucleotides matching TRBD2. The CDR3 contains 20 residues. Germline CDR1 reads SQVTM; CDR2 reads ANQGSEA. V lost 0 bases and J lost 3; bases outside the gene matches: 18. The CDR3 loop reads CSVEEGLAGGGLAGIYEQYF. The CDR3 nucleotides are TGCAGCGTTGAAGAGGGCCTGGCGGGAGGAGGACTAGCGGGAATCTACGAGCAGTACTTC.

This clonotype was picked up many times. The rearrangement uses TRBV25-1 and TRBJ1-1; 7 bases fit TRBD1. This CDR3 comprises 13 residues. The germline CDR1 and CDR2 sequences are MGHDK and SYGVNS. The V segment lost 5 bases and the J segment 7 bases; nucleotides outside the gene matches: 7. CDR3 sequence: CASSLDRSNEAFF. The CDR3 coding sequence is TGTGCCAGCAGTCTGGACAGGTCGAATGAAGCTTTCTTT. The full variable domain, with the rest looked up from reference TRBV25-1 and TRBJ1-1, is EADIYQTPRYLVIGTGKKITLECSQTMGHDKMYWYQQDPGMELHLIHYSYGVNSTEKGDLSSESTVSRIRTEHFPLTLESARPSHTSQYLCASSLDRSNEAFFGQGTRLTVV.

V gene TRBV4-1 combines with J gene TRBJ2-2; D might be TRBD2 (6 bases). The CDR3 extends over 14 amino acids. The germline V and J ends were trimmed by 3 bases and 6 bases, with 11 bases remaining between them. Germline assignment: CDR1 MGHRA and CDR2 YSYEKL. CDR3 loop: CASSHGSDAGELFF. Written as DNA, the CDR3 is TGCGCCAGCAGCCACGGGAGCGACGCCGGGGAGCTGTTTTTT.

This clonotype was counted between two and nine times. The chain employs TRBV7-9 and TRBJ2-7; TRBD2 matches 7 bases. The germline V gene has CDR1 SEHNR and CDR2 FQNEAQ (reference sequence). The CDR3 has 15 residues. Unmatched junction bases numbered 6, after V lost 4 bases and J lost 0 bases. The CDR3 coding sequence is TGTGCCAGCAGCTCGACTAGCTCGAGCTCCTACGAGCAGTACTTC. This gives the protein CASSSTSSSSYEQYF.

CDR3 coding DNA: TGTGCCAGCAGTAACAGTCGGGCCTACGAGCAGTACTTC. It specifies CASSNSRAYEQYF. The chain carries TRBV2 and TRBJ2-7; D is ambiguous. The CDR3 is 13 residues long. The germline gives CDR1 SNHLY, CDR2 FYNNEI. The V end was cut by 5 bases, the J end by 2 bases, with 10 bases between.

V is TRBV20-1 and J is TRBJ2-7; possibly TRBD1 for D (6 bases). The germline gives CDR1 DFQATT, CDR2 SNEGSKA (reference sequence). The CDR3 has 18 amino acids. Trimming stripped 0 bases from V and 0 bases from J, with 21 bases between. As DNA, the CDR3 is TGCAGTGCTAGAGACCCTTTCCTCGGACAGACGAGCTCCTACGAGCAGTACTTC. Translated: CSARDPFLGQTSSYEQYF.

This clonotype was observed a few times. V gene TRBV15 combines with J gene TRBJ2-1; D might be TRBD2 (6 bases). V was trimmed by 5 bases and J by 8 bases, leaving 16 bases between them. CDR1 LNHNV and CDR2 YYDKDF come from the germline V gene (reference sequence). The CDR3 has 14 residues. CDR3 DNA sequence: TGTGCCACCAGCCCCCAAGCTAGCGTTGATGAGCAGTTCTTC. It codes for CATSPQASVDEQFF.

The gene calls are TRBV7-3 and TRBJ2-1, with TRBD2 matching 10 bases. The junction had 2 bases not matched to a gene; V was cut back by 2 bases and J by 7 bases. CDR1 is SGHTA, CDR2 FQGTGA, per germline. This CDR3 comprises 14 residues. The CDR3: CASSLETSGNEQFF. As DNA, the CDR3 is TGTGCCAGCAGCTTAGAGACTAGCGGGAATGAGCAGTTCTTC.

This clonotype was counted at least ten times. CDR3 region: CAISADREEQFF. As DNA, the CDR3 is TGTGCCATCAGTGCCGACAGGGAAGAGCAGTTCTTC. The chain links TRBV10-3 to TRBJ2-1; 7 nucleotides agree with TRBD1. The CDR3 is 12 amino acids. V trimming: 4 bases; J trimming: 10 bases; junction bases outside the gene matches: 4. Germline V gene lookup returns CDR1 ENHRY and CDR2 SYGVKD.